This section outlines one T cell receptor (beta chain) sequence together with its context. The sample is drawn from a study of CD8+CD57+ T cells in acquired aplastic anemia. Template material for TCR beta VDJ and CDR3 profiling consisted of genomic DNA. TCRdb reanalysed the reads using MiXCR and keeps one entry per CDR3 protein. The data contain 200,000 or so distinct CDR3 sequences, 64% of them singletons. The CDR3 consists of 12 residues. Looked up from germline, CDR1 is MNHNS and CDR2 is SASEGT. The ends were cut back, 0 bases at V and 11 bases at J, with 10 bases in the middle. The genes are TRBV6-1 and TRBJ1-1; unclear D gene. Source material: sorted CD4+, CD8+, or CD8+CD57+ T cells (not recorded which) from PBMCs. The clonotype comes from a human donor with severe aplastic anemia or a healthy control (not recorded which). The CDR3 reads CASSEARGKAFF. The CDR3 DNA follows: TGTGCCAGCAGTGAAGCGCGGGGTAAGGCTTTCTTT.